The clone carrying this T cell receptor beta chain showed up just once. Covering alpha and beta chains, TRAV- and TRBV-specific primers were used for the first-strand cDNA. A roughly 21-cycle PCR with a constant-region primer and V-primer adapter amplified TCRs. Via MiXCR, TCRdb re-called the reads, giving one row per CDR3 protein. The sample holds around 18,000 distinct CDR3 sequences, roughly 70% seen once. The data were taken from a study of low-dose radiotherapy and immunotherapy resistance in tumors. The wider study: Across 26 weeks, 13 Gy in total went to Cohort 2, delivered as 1 Gy per fraction every two weeks.

CDR1 and CDR2 (germline): SEHNR, FQNEAQ (reference sequence). The CDR3 runs 16 residues. V lost 5 bases to trimming and J lost 4 bases; unmatched junction nucleotides: 10. The source of this sequence is a human donor with advanced metastatic prostate, ovarian, gallbladder or colorectal cancer (not recorded which). This table probably holds off-target reads from a library built for another chain. The chain combines TRBV7-9 with TRBJ1-2; TRBD1 aligns across 10 bases. This CDR3 is CASSGTGQGILYGYTF. The CDR3 DNA is TGTGCCAGCAGCGGGACGGGACAGGGGATTCTCTATGGCTACACCTTC.